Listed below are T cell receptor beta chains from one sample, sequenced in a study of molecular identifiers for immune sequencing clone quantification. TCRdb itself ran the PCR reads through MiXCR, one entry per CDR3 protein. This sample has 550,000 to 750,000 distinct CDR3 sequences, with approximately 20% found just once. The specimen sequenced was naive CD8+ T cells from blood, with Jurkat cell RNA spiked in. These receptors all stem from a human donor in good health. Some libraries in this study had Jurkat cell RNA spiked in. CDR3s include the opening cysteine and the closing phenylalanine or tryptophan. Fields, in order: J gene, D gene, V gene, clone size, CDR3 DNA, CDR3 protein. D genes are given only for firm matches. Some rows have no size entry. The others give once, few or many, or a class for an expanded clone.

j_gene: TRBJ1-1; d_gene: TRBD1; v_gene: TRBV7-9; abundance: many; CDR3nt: TGTGCCAGCAGCTTTGGACAGGGGAGCGGCACTGAAGCTTTCTTT; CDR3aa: CASSFGQGSGTEAFF
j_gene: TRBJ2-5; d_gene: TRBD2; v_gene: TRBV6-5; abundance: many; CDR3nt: TGTGCCAGCCCTGTGATAGCGGGAGAAGAGACCCAGTACTTC; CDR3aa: CASPVIAGEETQYF
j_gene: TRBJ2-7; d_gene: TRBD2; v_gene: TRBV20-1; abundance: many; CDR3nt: TGCAGTGCTCCCCGGTTCGGGACTAGCGGTGTGAGCTCCTACGAGCAGTACTTC; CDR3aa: CSAPRFGTSGVSSYEQYF
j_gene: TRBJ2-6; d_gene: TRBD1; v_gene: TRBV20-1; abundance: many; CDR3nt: TGCAGTGCTAGAGTTAATCCGGGACAGGCCTACTCTGGGGCCAACGTCCTGACTTTC; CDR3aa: CSARVNPGQAYSGANVLTF
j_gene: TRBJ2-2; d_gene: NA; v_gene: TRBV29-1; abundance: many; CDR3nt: TGCAGCGTTGGGTCAGCCAACACCGGGGAGCTGTTTTTT; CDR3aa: CSVGSANTGELFF
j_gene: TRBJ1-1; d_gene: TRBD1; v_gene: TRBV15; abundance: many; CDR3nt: TGTGCCACCAGCAAGGACAGGGGGTCGGGCACTGAAGCTTTCTTT; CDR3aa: CATSKDRGSGTEAFF
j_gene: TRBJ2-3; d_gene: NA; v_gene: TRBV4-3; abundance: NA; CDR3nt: TGCGCCAGCAGCCTCGGAGTAGGCTATCTCACAGATACGCAGTATTTT; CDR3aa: CASSLGVGYLTDTQYF
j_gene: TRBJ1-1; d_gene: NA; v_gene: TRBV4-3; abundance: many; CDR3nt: TGCGCCAGCAGCCAAGAGTCCTCAGGTAACACTGAAGCTTTCTTT; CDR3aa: CASSQESSGNTEAFF
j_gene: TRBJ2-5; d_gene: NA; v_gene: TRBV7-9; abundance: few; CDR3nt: TGTGCCAGCAGGGGGGCGGGAGAGGAGACCCAGTACTTC; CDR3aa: CASRGAGEETQYF
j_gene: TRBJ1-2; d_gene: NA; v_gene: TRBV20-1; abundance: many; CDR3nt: TGCAGTTCCCCCGCAGGAGGGGACTATGGCTACACCTTC; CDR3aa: CSSPAGGDYGYTF
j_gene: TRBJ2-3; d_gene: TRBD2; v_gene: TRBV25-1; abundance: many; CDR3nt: TGTGCCAGCAGTGACATCAAAGGGACTAGACAGGCTACAGATACGCAGTATTTT; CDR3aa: CASSDIKGTRQATDTQYF
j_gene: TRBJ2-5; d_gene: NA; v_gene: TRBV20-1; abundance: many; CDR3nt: TGCAGTGCTCGAAGACAGGCTACTGTGGAGACCCAGTACTTC; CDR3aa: CSARRQATVETQYF
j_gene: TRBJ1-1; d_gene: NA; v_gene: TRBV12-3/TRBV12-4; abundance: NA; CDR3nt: TGTGCCAGCAGTACCCCTCGTCAGGAAGCTTTCTTT; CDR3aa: CASSTPRQEAFF
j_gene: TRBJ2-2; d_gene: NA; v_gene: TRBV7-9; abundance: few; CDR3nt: TGTGCCAGCACCAAGGACGGGGGCGGGGAGCTGTTTTTT; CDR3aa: CASTKDGGGELFF
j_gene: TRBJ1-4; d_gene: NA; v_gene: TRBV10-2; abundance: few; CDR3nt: TGCGCCAGCAGTGAGGCCAGGATGGGAGAAAAACTGTTTTTT; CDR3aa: CASSEARMGEKLFF
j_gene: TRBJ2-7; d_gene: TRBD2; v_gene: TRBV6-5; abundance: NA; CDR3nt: TGTGCCAGCAGAACGGGACTAGGTACCTCCTACGAGCAGTACTTC; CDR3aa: CASRTGLGTSYEQYF
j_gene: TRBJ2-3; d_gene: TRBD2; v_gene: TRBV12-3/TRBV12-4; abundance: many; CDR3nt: TGTGCCAGCAGTTTACTAGCGGGAGGGCCGGGCACAGATACGCAGTATTTT; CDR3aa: CASSLLAGGPGTDTQYF
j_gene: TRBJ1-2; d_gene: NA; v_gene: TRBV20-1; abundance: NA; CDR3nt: TGCAGTGCTAGAGCCCCAGAGACCCACTATGGCTACACCTTC; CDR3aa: CSARAPETHYGYTF
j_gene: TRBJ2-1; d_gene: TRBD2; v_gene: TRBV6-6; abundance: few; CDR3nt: TGTGCCAGCAGTGCCCTACTAGCGGGGGGGTACAATGAGCAGTTCTTC; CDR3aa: CASSALLAGGYNEQFF
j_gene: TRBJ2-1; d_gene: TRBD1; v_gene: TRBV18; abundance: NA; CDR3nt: TGTGCCAGCTCCTCGGACAGGGACTACAATGAGCAGTTCTTC; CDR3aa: CASSSDRDYNEQFF
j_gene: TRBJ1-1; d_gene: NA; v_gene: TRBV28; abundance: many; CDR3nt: TGTGCCAGCAGCCGACGAGAAGACAGATATAAGACTGAAGCTTTCTTT; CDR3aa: CASSRREDRYKTEAFF
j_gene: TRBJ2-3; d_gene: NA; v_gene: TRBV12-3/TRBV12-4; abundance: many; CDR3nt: TGTGCCAGCAGCTGGGCCGACACCAGGGTAGACACAGATACGCAGTATTTT; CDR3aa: CASSWADTRVDTDTQYF
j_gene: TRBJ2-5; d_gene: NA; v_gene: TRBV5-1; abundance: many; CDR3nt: TGCGCCAGCAGCCCCGGCGAGACTCTTCAAGAGACCCAGTACTTC; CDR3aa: CASSPGETLQETQYF
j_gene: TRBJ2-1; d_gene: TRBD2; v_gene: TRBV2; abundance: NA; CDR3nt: TGTGCCAGCAGTGATACGGCGGGAGCCTACAATGAACAGTTCTTC; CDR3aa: CASSDTAGAYNEQFF
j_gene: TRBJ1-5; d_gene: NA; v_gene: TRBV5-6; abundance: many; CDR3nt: TGTGCCAGCAGCTTGATAAGAGGCAATCAGCCCCAGCATTTT; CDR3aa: CASSLIRGNQPQHF
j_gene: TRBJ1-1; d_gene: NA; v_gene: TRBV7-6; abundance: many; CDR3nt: TGTGCCAGCAGCCCCAGGGAGTCCACTGAAGCTTTCTTT; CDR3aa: CASSPRESTEAFF
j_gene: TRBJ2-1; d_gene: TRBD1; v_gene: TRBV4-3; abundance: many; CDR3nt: TGCGCCAGCAGCCAAGATTGGACAGGGTCCTACAATGAGCAGTTCTTC; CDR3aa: CASSQDWTGSYNEQFF
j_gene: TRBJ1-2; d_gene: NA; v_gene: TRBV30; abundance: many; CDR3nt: TGTGCCTATGAGGGAGTAAACTATGGCTACACCTTC; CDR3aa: CAYEGVNYGYTF
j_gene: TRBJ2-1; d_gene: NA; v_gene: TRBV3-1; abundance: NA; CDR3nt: TGTGCCAGCAGCCAAGATGGGCGCTACAATGAGCAGTTCTTC; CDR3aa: CASSQDGRYNEQFF
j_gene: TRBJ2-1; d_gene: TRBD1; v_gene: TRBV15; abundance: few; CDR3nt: TGTGCCACCAGCAGAGATACAGGGGAAGGGGAGCAGTTCTTC; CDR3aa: CATSRDTGEGEQFF
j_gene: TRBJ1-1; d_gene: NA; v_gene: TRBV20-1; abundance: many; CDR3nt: TGCAGTGCTAGAGATGTGGACATGAACACTGAAGCTTTCTTT; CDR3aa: CSARDVDMNTEAFF
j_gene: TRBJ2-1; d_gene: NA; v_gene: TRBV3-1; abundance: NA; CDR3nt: TGTGCCAGCAGCCAAGACCCCCGTTCGGCGGTGAGCTCCTACAATGAGCAGTTCTTC; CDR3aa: CASSQDPRSAVSSYNEQFF
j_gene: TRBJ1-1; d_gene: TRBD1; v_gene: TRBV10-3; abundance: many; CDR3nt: TGTGCCATCAGCGAGGGACAGGGGGCTAATGAAGCTTTCTTT; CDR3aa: CAISEGQGANEAFF
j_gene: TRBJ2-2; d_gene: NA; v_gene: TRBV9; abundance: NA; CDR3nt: TGTGCCAGCAGCCCCATCCCCCCGGCCGGGGAGCTGTTTTTT; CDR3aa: CASSPIPPAGELFF
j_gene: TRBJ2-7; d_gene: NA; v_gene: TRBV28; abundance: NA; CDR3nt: TGTGCCAGCAGTTTAAGTTATCGGGGGTATTCCTACGAGCAGTACTTC; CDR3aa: CASSLSYRGYSYEQYF
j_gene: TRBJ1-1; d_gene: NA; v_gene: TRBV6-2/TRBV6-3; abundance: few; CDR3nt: TGTGCCAGCAGCCGGGCTCAGGCAGGGTATGCTCTGAACACTGAAGCTTTCTTT; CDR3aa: CASSRAQAGYALNTEAFF
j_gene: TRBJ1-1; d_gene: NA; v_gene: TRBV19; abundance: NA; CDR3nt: TGTGCCAGTACCAGCGGACGCTCGAACACTGAAGCTTTCTTT; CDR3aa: CASTSGRSNTEAFF
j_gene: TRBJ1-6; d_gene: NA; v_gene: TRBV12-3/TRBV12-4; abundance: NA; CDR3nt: TGTGCCAGCAGTTTGGAGTTAAGCTCCTATAATTCACCCCTCCACTTT; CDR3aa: CASSLELSSYNSPLHF
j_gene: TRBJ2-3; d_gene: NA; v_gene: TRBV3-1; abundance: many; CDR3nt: TGTGCCAGCAGCCAAGATATTTCTGGAAGCCCTGACACAGATACGCAGTATTTT; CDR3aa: CASSQDISGSPDTDTQYF
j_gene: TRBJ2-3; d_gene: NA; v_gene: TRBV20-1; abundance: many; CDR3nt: TGCAGTGCTAGAGATGGGGGCGGGACAACAAGCACAGATACGCAGTATTTT; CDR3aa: CSARDGGGTTSTDTQYF
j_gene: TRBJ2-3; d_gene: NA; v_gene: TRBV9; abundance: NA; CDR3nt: TGTGCCAGCAGCGACAGGTATGCGGGGGATACGCAGTATTTT; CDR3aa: CASSDRYAGDTQYF
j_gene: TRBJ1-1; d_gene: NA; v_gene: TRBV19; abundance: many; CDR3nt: TGTGCCAGTAGTATGTCTTACGGGAACACTGAAGCTTTCTTT; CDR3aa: CASSMSYGNTEAFF
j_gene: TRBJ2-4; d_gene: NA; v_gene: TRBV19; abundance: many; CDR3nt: TGTGCCAGTAAGTCGGCAGGCCTCAAAAACATTCAGTACTTC; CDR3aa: CASKSAGLKNIQYF
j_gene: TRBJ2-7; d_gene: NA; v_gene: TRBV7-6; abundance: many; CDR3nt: TGTGCCAGCAGCTTAGGGCCCGGCACGTCCTACGAGCAGTACTTC; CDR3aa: CASSLGPGTSYEQYF
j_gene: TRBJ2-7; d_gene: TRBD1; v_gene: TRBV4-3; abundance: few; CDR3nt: TGCGCCAGCAGCTTTGGACAGGGGTCTGTCGAGCAGTACTTC; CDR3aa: CASSFGQGSVEQYF
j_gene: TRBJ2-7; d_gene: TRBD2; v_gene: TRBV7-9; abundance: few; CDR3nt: TGTGCCAGCTGGACTAGCGGTAGCTCCTACGAGCAGTACTTC; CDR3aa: CASWTSGSSYEQYF
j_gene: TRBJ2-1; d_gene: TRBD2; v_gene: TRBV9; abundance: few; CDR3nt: TGTGCCAGCAGCGTAGCGGGCGGGGGGGCGGAGGAGCAGTTCTTC; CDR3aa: CASSVAGGGAEEQFF
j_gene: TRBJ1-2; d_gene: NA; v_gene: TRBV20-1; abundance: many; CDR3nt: TGCAGTGCTAGAGATCTGAGTGGTAACTATGGCTACACCTTC; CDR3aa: CSARDLSGNYGYTF
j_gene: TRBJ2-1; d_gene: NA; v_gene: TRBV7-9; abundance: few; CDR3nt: TGTGCCAGCAGCTTAAAGGGACTCCTAGATGAGCAGTTCTTC; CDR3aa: CASSLKGLLDEQFF
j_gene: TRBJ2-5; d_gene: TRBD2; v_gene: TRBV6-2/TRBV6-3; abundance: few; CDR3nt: TGTGCCAGCAGTACCCGACTAGCCGGTGTCGTCCAAGAGACCCAGTACTTC; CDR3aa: CASSTRLAGVVQETQYF
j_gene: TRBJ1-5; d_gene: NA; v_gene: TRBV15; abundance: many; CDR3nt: TGTGCCACCAGCAGAGATAAGGGGGTTAATCAGCCCCAGCATTTT; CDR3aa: CATSRDKGVNQPQHF
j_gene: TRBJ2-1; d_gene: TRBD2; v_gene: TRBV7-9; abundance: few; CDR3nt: TGTGCCAGCAGATCCATTAGCGGGCCCTACAATGAGCAGTTCTTC; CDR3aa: CASRSISGPYNEQFF
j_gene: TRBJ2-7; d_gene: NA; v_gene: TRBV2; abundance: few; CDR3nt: TGTGCCAGCAGTACAGGGATGAGTGAATTTAACGAGCAGTACTTC; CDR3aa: CASSTGMSEFNEQYF
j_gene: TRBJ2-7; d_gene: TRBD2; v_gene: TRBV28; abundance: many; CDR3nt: TGTGCCAGCAGTACCGGGACTAGCGGGAGAGGGGTGTACGAGCAGTACTTC; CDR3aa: CASSTGTSGRGVYEQYF
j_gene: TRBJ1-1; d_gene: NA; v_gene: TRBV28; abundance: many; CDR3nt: TGTGCCAGCCGCCTTAACGGGCGGACTGAAGCTTTCTTT; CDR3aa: CASRLNGRTEAFF
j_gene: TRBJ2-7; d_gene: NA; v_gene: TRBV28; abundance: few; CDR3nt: TGTGCCAGCAGTTTATGGGACTACGAGCAGTACTTC; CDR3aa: CASSLWDYEQYF
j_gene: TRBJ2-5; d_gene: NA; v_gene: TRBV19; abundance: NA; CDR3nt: TGTGCCAGTAGTATAGGAGGACTCAAAGAGACCCAGTACTTC; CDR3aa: CASSIGGLKETQYF